The subject of this entry is one T cell receptor (beta chain). The sample is drawn from a study of blood T cell repertoires in COVID-19. Overall study context: Sample material is recorded as cDNA or gDNA derived from T cells, B-cell-depleted T cells, or PBMCs.

Methods used by the authors: Reference gene primer amplification gave estimated nucleated cell counts. Using immunoSEQ multiplex PCR, the repertoire was profiled, and TCRdb retains in-frame clones only, with some absent. That table gives V, J and clone size, and the DNA gave D and trimming. The sample lists some 120,000 clones, approximately 89% occurring once. Sequenced material: peripheral blood. The receptor was isolated from a man aged 40-50 years with acute or convalescent COVID-19.

In DNA form, the CDR3 reads TGTGCCAGCAGCTTTAGTACGGTCCCCCTTGGCTACACCTTC. Amino acid sequence: CASSFSTVPLGYTF. The chain uses TRBV7-9 and TRBJ1-2; unclear D gene. The length of the CDR3 is 14 residues. Trimming left V 3 bases short and J 7 bases short, with 15 bases between. Germline lookup yields CDR1 SEHNR and CDR2 FQNEAQ (reference sequence).